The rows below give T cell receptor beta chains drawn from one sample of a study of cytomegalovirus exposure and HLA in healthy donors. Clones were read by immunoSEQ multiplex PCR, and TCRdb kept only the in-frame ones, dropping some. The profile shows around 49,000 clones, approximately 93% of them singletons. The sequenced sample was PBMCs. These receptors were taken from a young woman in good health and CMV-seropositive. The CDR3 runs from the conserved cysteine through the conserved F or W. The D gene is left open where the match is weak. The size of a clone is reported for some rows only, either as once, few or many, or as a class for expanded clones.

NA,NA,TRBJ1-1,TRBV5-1,TGCGCCAGCAGCTTGGGGCCGGGCCGGGGAGCTTTCTTT,CASSLGPGRGAFF
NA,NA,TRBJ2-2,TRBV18,TGTGCCAGCTCACCAAGAGGCGGGGAGCTGTTTTTT,CASSPRGGELFF
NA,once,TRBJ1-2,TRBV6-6,TGTGCCAGCAGTTACTTAGGGGAAGCTAACTATGGCTACACCTTC,CASSYLGEANYGYTF
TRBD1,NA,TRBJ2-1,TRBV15,TGTGCCACCAGCAGAGCAGGACAGGGCGACAATGAGCAGTTCTTC,CATSRAGQGDNEQFF
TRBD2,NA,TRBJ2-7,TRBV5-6,TGTGCCAGCAGCTTTAGGGGACTAGACTACGAGCAGTACTTC,CASSFRGLDYEQYF
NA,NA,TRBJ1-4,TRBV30,TGTGCCTGGAGTCTAACAGTGAACCTTAATGAAAAACTGTTTTTT,CAWSLTVNLNEKLFF
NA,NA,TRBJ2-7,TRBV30,TGTGCCTGGAGTCGCTCAGGGGGGAAGTACGAGCAGTACTTC,CAWSRSGGKYEQYF
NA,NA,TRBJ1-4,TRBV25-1,TGTGCCAGCAGTGAATACGGGGGGGGGAAGGAAAAACTGTTTTTT,CASSEYGGGKEKLFF
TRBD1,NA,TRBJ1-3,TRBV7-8,TGTGCCAGCAGCTGGGACAGCGGAAACACCATATATTTT,CASSWDSGNTIYF
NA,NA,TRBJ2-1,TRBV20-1,TGCAGTGCTAGAAAGATAGATGAGCAGTTCTTC,CSARKIDEQFF
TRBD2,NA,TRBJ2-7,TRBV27,TGTGCCAGCAGTTTATTGTCCTCACCGGGACTAGCGGGAGGGCCCGTAAAGGACGAGCAGTACTTC,CASSLLSSPGLAGGPVKDEQYF
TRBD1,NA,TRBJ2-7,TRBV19,TGTGCCAGTAGTTCCCGGGACAGAAACTACGAGCAGTACTTC,CASSSRDRNYEQYF
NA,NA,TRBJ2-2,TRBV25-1,TGTGCCAGCAGGTTCAGTGTTTCCGGGGAGCTGTTTTTT,CASRFSVSGELFF
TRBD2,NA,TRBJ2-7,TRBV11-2,TGTGCCAGCAGCCTAAGCGGGAGGACGGGTGAGCAGTACTTC,CASSLSGRTGEQYF
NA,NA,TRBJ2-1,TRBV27,TGTGCCAGCACCGGGCAGGGTAACAATGAGCAGTTCTTC,CASTGQGNNEQFF
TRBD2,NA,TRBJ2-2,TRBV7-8,TGTGCCAGCACCACCCGCTCCGGTAGCGGGAGTCGGACCGGGGAGCTGTTTTTT,CASTTRSGSGSRTGELFF
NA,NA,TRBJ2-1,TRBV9,TGTGCCAGCAGCCGGCCGGCTGGGGCGGGATCCTACAATGAGCAGTTCTTC,CASSRPAGAGSYNEQFF
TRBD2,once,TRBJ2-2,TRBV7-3,TGTGCCAGCAGCTTCACTAGCGGGAGGGCCCTAGGCAACACCGGGGAGCTGTTTTTT,CASSFTSGRALGNTGELFF
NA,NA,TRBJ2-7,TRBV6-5,TGTGCCAGCAGCCCCGACCAGCGCTTATACTACGAGCAGTACTTC,CASSPDQRLYYEQYF
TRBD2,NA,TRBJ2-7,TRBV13,TGTGCCAGCAGCTTTGCTTATAGCGGGAGCTACGAGCAGTACTTC,CASSFAYSGSYEQYF
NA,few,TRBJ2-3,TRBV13,TGTGCCAGCAGCTCCAGGACTACTGACACAGATACGCAGTATTTT,CASSSRTTDTDTQYF
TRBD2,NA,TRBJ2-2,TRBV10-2,TGCGCCAGCAGGGGGGGGTCGACCACCGGGGAGCTGTTTTTT,CASRGGSTTGELFF
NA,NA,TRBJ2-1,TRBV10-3,TGTGCCACCCAAGACGGGGGGCATGAGCAGTTCTTC,CATQDGGHEQFF
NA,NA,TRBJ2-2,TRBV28,TGTGCCACCTTACAACCAGCGGGGGAGCTGTTTTTT,CATLQPAGELFF
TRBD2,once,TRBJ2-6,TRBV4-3,TGCGCCAGCAGCCAAAGGGATCGAGCGGGGAACTCTGGGGCCAACGTCCTGACTTTC,CASSQRDRAGNSGANVLTF
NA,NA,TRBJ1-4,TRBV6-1,TGTGCCAGCAGTGAAGGGGAGACCCATGAAAAACTGTTTTTT,CASSEGETHEKLFF
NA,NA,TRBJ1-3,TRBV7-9,TGTGCCAGCAGCTTAGCCTGGGGGGGGCCGTCTGGAAACACCATATATTTT,CASSLAWGGPSGNTIYF
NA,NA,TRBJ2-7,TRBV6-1,TGTGCCAGCAGTGATAAACAGGGTATGTTCCACGAGCAGTACTTC,CASSDKQGMFHEQYF
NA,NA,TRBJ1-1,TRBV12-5,TGTGCTAGTGGTTTCAGGGAGGGTTACACTGAAGCTTTCTTT,CASGFREGYTEAFF
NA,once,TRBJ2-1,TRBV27,TGTGCCAGCAGTTTGGCCCAGCTAGTCACCACCGAAAGCTCCTACAATGAGCAGTTCTTC,CASSLAQLVTTESSYNEQFF
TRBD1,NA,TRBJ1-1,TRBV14,TGTGCCAGCAGCCAAAGTCCAGGGGGCTTTTCGGCTGAAGCTTTCTTT,CASSQSPGGFSAEAFF
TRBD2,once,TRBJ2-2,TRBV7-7,TGTGCTAGCAGTTCCGGACTAGCGGGAGTATCCGGGGAGCTGTTTTTT,CASSSGLAGVSGELFF
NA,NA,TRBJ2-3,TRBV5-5,TGTGCCAGCAAATTAGCGATGAGCACAGATACGCAGTATTTT,CASKLAMSTDTQYF
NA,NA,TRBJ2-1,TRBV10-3,TGTGCCATCAGTGACTTGGGGGGTGGCGAGCAGTTCTTC,CAISDLGGGEQFF
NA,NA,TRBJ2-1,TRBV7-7,TGTGCTAGCAGCTTAGCGCCCGGGCCAGGGAATGAGCAGTTCTTC,CASSLAPGPGNEQFF
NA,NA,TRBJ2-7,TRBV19,TGTGCCAGTAGTCCCAGACAGCCACCCTCCTACGAGCAGTACTTC,CASSPRQPPSYEQYF
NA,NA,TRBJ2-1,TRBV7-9,TGTGCCAGCAGTCGTCGACAGTTGGTCAATGAGCAGTTCTTC,CASSRRQLVNEQFF
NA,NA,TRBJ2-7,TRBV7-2,TGTGCCAGCAGCTTGGGGCGGGAGCAGTACTTC,CASSLGREQYF
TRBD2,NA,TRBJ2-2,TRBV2,TGTGCCAGCAGTGAAGTGGCTAGCGGGAGGGCCAAAGGGCCGGAGGAGCTGTTTTTT,CASSEVASGRAKGPEELFF
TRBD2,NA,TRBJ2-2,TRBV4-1,TGCGCCAGCAGCCTGGGACTAGCCGGTGTGAACACCGGGGAGCTGTTTTTT,CASSLGLAGVNTGELFF
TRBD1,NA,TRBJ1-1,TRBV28,TGTGCCAGCAGTTTAGGGGACAGGGAGGTCACTGAAGCTTTCTTT,CASSLGDREVTEAFF
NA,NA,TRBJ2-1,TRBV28,TGTGCCAGCAGTTTTGGGGATCGGGGATCGCAGTTCTTC,CASSFGDRGSQFF
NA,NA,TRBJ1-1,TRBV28,TGTGCCAGCAGTTTATCCGCAGGGATGAACACTGAAGCTTTCTTT,CASSLSAGMNTEAFF
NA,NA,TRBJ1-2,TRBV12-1,TGTGCCAGCAGCTTTGTTGACAGGGCTCAATATGGCTACACCTTC,CASSFVDRAQYGYTF
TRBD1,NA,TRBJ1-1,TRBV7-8,TGTGCCAGCAGCCAAGGGGGTAGGGGGCTGAACACTGAAGCTTTCTTT,CASSQGGRGLNTEAFF
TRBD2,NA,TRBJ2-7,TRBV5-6,TGTGCCAGCAGCTTTAGGGGACTAGACTACGAGCAGTGCTTC,CASSFRGLDYEQCF